These 31 T cell receptor beta chains were all obtained from the same sample, sequenced in a study of beta chain features in type 1 diabetes. The authors reverse transcribed all of the isolated RNA, so sequencing captured expressed TCRB transcripts. The assay was immunoSEQ multiplex PCR, and TCRdb's table has in-frame clones only and misses some. This sample has hundreds of thousands of clones, with 13% to 15% found just once. Input material: central memory CD4+ T cells from blood. The source is a man aged 25-45 years in good health.

This clone was seen a few times. The V gene is TRBV7-2, the J gene TRBJ1-1; no firm D call. V was cut by 2 bases and J by 1 base, with 11 bases left in between. This CDR3 is built from 15 residues. Germline CDR1 is SGHTA and CDR2 is FQGNSA. CDR3 region: CASSLFGPWNTEAFF. In DNA form, the CDR3 reads TGTGCCAGCAGCTTATTCGGACCTTGGAACACTGAAGCTTTCTTT.

This sequence joins TRBV2 and TRBJ2-2; D gene ambiguous. Germline values: CDR1 SNHLY, CDR2 FYNNEI. The CDR3 is 15 amino acids. Trimming left V 5 bases short and J 5 bases short, with 15 bases between. CDR3 DNA: TGTGCCAGCAGTCTCCCTTTAGGCTGGACCGGGGAGCTGTTTTTT. This encodes CASSLPLGWTGELFF.

This clone showed up many times. The chain is built from TRBV7-9 and TRBJ2-1, with D possibly being TRBD2 (7 bases). Trimming shortened V by 2 bases and J by 9 bases, and 14 bases separated the two germline ends. This CDR3 is built from 14 residues. The V gene's germline CDR1 is SEHNR and CDR2 FQNEAQ (reference sequence). The CDR3 sequence is CASSLFSGEGEQFF. CDR3 nucleotides: TGTGCCAGCAGCTTATTTTCAGGGGAGGGTGAGCAGTTCTTC. Supplemented by reference TRBV7-9 and TRBJ2-1, the full variable domain reads DTGVSQNPRHKITKRGQNVTFRCDPISEHNRLYWYRQTLGQGPEFLTYFQNEAQLEKSRLLSDRFSAERPKGSFSTLEIQRTEQGDSAMYLCASSLFSGEGEQFFGPGTRLTVL.

In this sample, this clone turned up a few times. J is TRBJ2-7 and V is TRBV7-6; 10 bases line up with TRBD1. The CDR3 loop spans 15 amino acids. Trimming at V came to 5 bases and at J to 10 bases, leaving 14 bases not matched to a gene. The germline CDR1 and CDR2 sequences are SGHVS and FNYEAQ. CDR3 DNA: TGTGCCAGCAGCGCTACCGACAGGGGGCTTGTTGAACAGTACGTC. Its protein is CASSATDRGLVEQYV.

This clone was detected many times. The rearrangement uses TRBV18 and TRBJ1-1; D remains ambiguous. Germline-derived CDR1 and CDR2 are KGHSH and LQKENI. The CDR3 consists of 13 residues. The ends were cut back, 3 bases at V and 1 base at J, with 6 bases in the middle. The chain's CDR3 is CASSPRANTEAFF. The CDR3 coding sequence is TGTGCCAGCTCACCTCGAGCGAACACTGAAGCTTTCTTT.

The V call is TRBV7-2, the J call TRBJ2-3; 11 bases align to TRBD2. The CDR3 covers 16 residues. In germline, CDR1 is SGHTA, CDR2 FQGNSA. The trim removed 3 bases at V and 3 bases at J, leaving 5 bases unmatched. CDR3 coding DNA: TGTGCCAGCAGCTTCGTAGCGGGGGGGCGGACAGATACGCAGTATTTT. It codes for CASSFVAGGRTDTQYF.

This clone was recorded a few times. The chain's CDR3 is CASSLVAGGARETQYF. In nucleotides, the CDR3 is TGTGCCAGCAGCTTAGTGGCCGGGGGGGCCAGGGAGACCCAGTACTTC. The chain recombines TRBV7-2 with TRBJ2-5, with 8 bases identical to TRBD2. The CDR3 runs to 16 residues. V trimming: 1 base; J trimming: 5 bases; junction bases outside the gene matches: 9. CDR1 is SGHTA, CDR2 FQGNSA, per germline.

Only a few counts were recorded for this clone. The J gene is TRBJ2-3, the V gene TRBV6-5; 7 nucleotides align to TRBD2. The CDR3 loop spans 16 amino acids. V was pared by 3 bases and J by 5 bases, with 11 bases of the junction left unmatched. CDR1 and CDR2 (germline): MNHEY, SVGAGI. CDR3 loop: CASSYSRSGVVDTQYF. The CDR3 DNA is TGTGCCAGCAGTTATTCAAGAAGCGGGGTCGTAGATACGCAGTATTTT.

This clone was detected a few times. This chain connects TRBV27 to TRBJ2-5, with D unclear. In germline, CDR1 is MNHEY, CDR2 SMNVEV (reference sequence). The CDR3 spans 14 residues. V shed 3 bases and J shed 5 bases, with 13 bases lying between them. CDR3 nucleotides: TGTGCCAGCAGTTTTGGTCAGGCCATGGAGACCCAGTACTTC. Its protein product is CASSFGQAMETQYF.

The gene calls are TRBV29-1 and TRBJ1-1; possible D gene TRBD1, 5 bases. The CDR3 covers 13 residues. CDR1 is SQVTM, CDR2 ANQGSEA, per germline. Trimming stripped 3 bases from V and 10 bases from J, with 18 bases between. The CDR3 region is CSVDAPGGRRAFF. Here the CDR3 DNA reads TGCAGCGTTGACGCCCCGGGGGGGAGAAGAGCTTTCTTT. The variable domain in full, completed from reference TRBV29-1 and TRBJ1-1, reads SAVISQKPSRDICQRGTSLTIQCQVDSQVTMMFWYRQQPGQSLTLIATANQGSEATYESGFVIDKFPISRPNLTFSTLTVSNMSPEDSSIYLCSVDAPGGRRAFFGQGTRLTVV.

This chain joins TRBV2 and TRBJ1-2, with D uncertain. The CDR3 is 11 residues long. Trimming took 7 bases from V and 9 from J, leaving 12 bases between them. Germline values: CDR1 SNHLY, CDR2 FYNNEI. The CDR3 bases are TGTGCCAGCATTCGGGGAGAAAGCTACACCTTC. It translates to CASIRGESYTF.

The rearrangement links TRBV7-8 to TRBJ1-1; D gene unclear. CDR1 and CDR2 from the germline V gene are SGHVS and FQNEAQ. V was cut by 5 bases and J by 0 bases, with 10 bases left in between. The length of the CDR3 is 14 residues. The CDR3 spells CASSRRILNTEAFF. CDR3 sequence (DNA): TGTGCCAGCAGCCGCCGGATCTTGAACACTGAAGCTTTCTTT.

The V call is TRBV11-3, the J call TRBJ2-1, with D hard to call. With 1 base removed from V and 6 bases from J, the gap between germline ends came to 13 bases. Germline loops: CDR1 SGHNT, CDR2 YENEEA. The CDR3 loop spans 15 amino acids. For the CDR3, the DNA is TGTGCCAGCAGCTTAGGCCCAGCGCGGCCCAATGAGCAGTTCTTC. The encoded protein is CASSLGPARPNEQFF.

The rearrangement uses TRBV15 and TRBJ2-3; a weak D match, TRBD2 (5 bases). The V gene lost 0 bases and the J gene lost 5 bases, with 9 bases spanning the gap. This CDR3 is built from 14 residues. CDR1 and CDR2 (germline): LNHNV, YYDKDF (reference sequence). CDR3 region: CATSRERVLDTQYF. The CDR3 DNA reads TGTGCCACCAGCAGAGAGCGGGTGTTAGATACGCAGTATTTT. Looking up the rest from reference TRBV15 and TRBJ2-3 gives the full variable domain: DAMVIQNPRYQVTQFGKPVTLSCSQTLNHNVMYWYQQKSSQAPKLLFHYYDKDFNNEADTPDNFQSRRPNTSFCFLDIRSPGLGDTAMYLCATSRERVLDTQYFGPGTRLTVL.

The J gene is TRBJ2-2, the V gene TRBV4-1; possibly TRBD1 or TRBD2 for D (6 bases each). The germline gives CDR1 MGHRA, CDR2 YSYEKL. The CDR3 extends over 16 amino acids. The ends were cut back, 4 bases at V and 5 bases at J, with 17 bases in the middle. The DNA of the CDR3 is TGCGCCAGCAGCCTTCTACAACAGGGAGGAACCGGGGAGCTGTTTTTT. Its protein is CASSLLQQGGTGELFF.

The chain is built from TRBV10-3 and TRBJ2-1; D perhaps matches TRBD2 (6 bases). Germline-derived CDR1 and CDR2 are ENHRY and SYGVKD. V was clipped by 2 bases and J by 0 bases, with 11 bases between them. The CDR3 has 16 amino acids. CDR3 region: CAISEGGSGSYNEQFF. CDR3 DNA sequence: TGTGCCATCAGTGAGGGAGGGTCGGGCTCCTACAATGAGCAGTTCTTC.

The CDR3 loop reads CASSLAGGPWEQYF. The CDR3 DNA follows: TGTGCCAGCAGCCTAGCGGGGGGGCCTTGGGAGCAGTACTTC. This chain links TRBV6-5 with TRBJ2-7; 12 bases match TRBD2. V dropped 6 bases and J dropped 7; count of bases not matched to a gene: 7. The CDR3 has 14 amino acids. Per germline, CDR1 MNHEY and CDR2 SVGAGI.

This clone was detected ten times or more. The gene calls are TRBV4-3 and TRBJ2-1; 10 bases match TRBD2. J gave up 4 bases and V 4 bases, and 10 bases lay outside the gene matches. This CDR3 contains 17 residues. Germline assignment: CDR1 LGHNA and CDR2 YSLEER. The CDR3 protein is CASSRQASGGSYNEQFF. The CDR3 bases are TGCGCCAGCAGCCGCCAGGCTAGCGGGGGTTCTTACAATGAGCAGTTCTTC.

The table lists this clone with a few counts. The chain carries TRBV10-3 and TRBJ1-1; possibly TRBD1 for D (5 bases). The V end was cut by 3 bases, the J end by 1 base, with 9 bases between. The length of the CDR3 is 14 residues. From germline, CDR1 is ENHRY and CDR2 SYGVKD. CDR3 sequence (DNA): TGTGCCATCAGTGAAGGACAAGAGAACACTGAAGCTTTCTTT. It specifies CAISEGQENTEAFF.

In this sample, this clone turned up a few times. The rearrangement uses TRBV20-1 and TRBJ2-1, with 9 bases that match TRBD1. The CDR3 contains 10 residues. V lost 7 bases to trimming and J lost 12 bases; unmatched junction nucleotides: 4. Germline CDR1 reads DFQATT; CDR2 reads SNEGSKA (reference sequence). This chain's CDR3 is CSVTDRGQFF. CDR3 coding DNA: TGCAGTGTTACGGACAGGGGGCAGTTCTTC.

The V gene is TRBV19, the J gene TRBJ1-1, with D tentatively TRBD1 (5 bases). This CDR3 is built from 14 residues. Trimming left V 7 bases short and J 4 bases short, with 16 bases between. Germline values: CDR1 LNHDA, CDR2 SQIVND (reference sequence). As DNA, the CDR3 is TGTGCCAGTAAGCGGGACCTAAGCCGCACTGAAGCTTTCTTT. It specifies CASKRDLSRTEAFF.

This chain joins TRBV5-1 and TRBJ1-1; D remains unclear. Germline-derived CDR1 and CDR2 are SGHRS and YFSETQ. V was clipped by 2 bases and J by 1 base, with 18 bases between them. This CDR3 contains 17 residues. CDR3 bases: TGCGCCAGCAGCTTCTTGGTCCCGGTGGCCCGGAACACTGAAGCTTTCTTT. Amino acid sequence: CASSFLVPVARNTEAFF.

This clone is a singleton in its sample. This sequence joins TRBV7-2 and TRBJ2-3; 8 positions agree with TRBD1. CDR3 length equals 16 residues. V was clipped by 4 bases and J by 0 bases; unmatched bases: 6. Germline CDR1 is SGHTA and CDR2 is FQGNSA. The CDR3 DNA sequence: TGTGCCAGCAGCTACCCTCGGACAGGGAGCACAGATACGCAGTATTTT. Encoded protein: CASSYPRTGSTDTQYF.

The rearrangement links TRBV20-1 to TRBJ1-1; D remains ambiguous. This CDR3 comprises 11 residues. V shed 1 base and J shed 7 bases, with 7 bases lying between them. Germline-derived CDR1 and CDR2 are DFQATT and SNEGSKA (reference sequence). The CDR3: CSARGALEAFF. The CDR3 DNA sequence: TGCAGTGCTAGAGGGGCTCTTGAAGCTTTCTTT.

This clone has more than one count but fewer than ten. The genes are TRBV5-4 and TRBJ2-2; D unresolved. CDR1 is SGHNT and CDR2 is YYREEE in the germline V gene (reference sequence). This CDR3 contains 12 residues. Trimming left V 5 bases short and J 4 bases short, with 6 bases between. The CDR3 DNA reads as TGTGCCAGCAGTAGGTCCACCGGGGAGCTGTTTTTT. Translation: CASSRSTGELFF.

The chain carries TRBV18 and TRBJ1-1, with 9 bases identical to TRBD1. Looked up from germline, CDR1 is KGHSH and CDR2 is LQKENI. This CDR3 spans 14 amino acids. Germline trimming cut 4 bases from V and 2 bases from J; bases unmatched to any gene: 2. The CDR3 sequence: CASSRTGENTEAFF. DNA for the CDR3: TGTGCCAGCTCACGGACAGGGGAAAACACTGAAGCTTTCTTT.

The chain employs TRBV6-5 and TRBJ1-4; 7 bases align to TRBD1. The CDR3 contains 14 residues. Germline CDR1 and CDR2: MNHEY and SVGAGI. With 7 bases clipped from V and 13 bases from J, the junction kept 15 bases outside the gene matches. The CDR3: CASTKAGGTERLFF. DNA of the CDR3: TGTGCCAGCACCAAGGCAGGGGGGACGGAGAGACTGTTTTTT.

This clone appeared a few times. CDR3 sequence (DNA): TGCAGCGTTGTCCGTAGGACAGGGGGCGGTAATGGCTACACCTTC. Translating gives CSVVRRTGGGNGYTF. The chain has TRBV29-1 and TRBJ1-2; 11 bases fit TRBD1. The CDR3 runs to 15 residues. Trimming cost V 4 bases and J 6 bases; bases outside gene matches: 10. Germline CDR1 reads SQVTM; CDR2 reads ANQGSEA.

This clone was seen a handful of times. J is TRBJ1-1 and V is TRBV7-2, with D unclear. Trimming took 4 bases from V and 6 from J, leaving 6 bases between them. Germline values: CDR1 SGHTA, CDR2 FQGNSA. CDR3 length: 11 residues. Here the CDR3 reads CASSSVAEAFF. The CDR3 DNA reads as TGTGCCAGCAGCTCTGTGGCTGAAGCTTTCTTT.

This clone was recorded at least ten times. The sample carries other DNA sequences with the same CDR3. The chain combines TRBV14 with TRBJ2-6; no clear D gene. CDR3 length: 15 residues. Germline-derived CDR1 and CDR2 are SGHDN and FVKESK. The ends were cut back, 0 bases at V and 2 bases at J, with 5 bases in the middle. CDR3 loop: CASSQDGTGANVLTF. The CDR3 DNA reads as TGTGCCAGCAGCCAAGATGGAACTGGGGCCAACGTCCTGACTTTC. The complete variable domain, with remaining parts taken from reference TRBV14 and TRBJ2-6, reads EAGVTQFPSHSVIEKGQTVTLRCDPISGHDNLYWYRRVMGKEIKFLLHFVKESKQDESGMPNNRFLAERTGGTYSTLKVQPAELEDSGVYFCASSQDGTGANVLTFGAGSRLTVL.

This clone showed up just a few times. The chain uses TRBV27 and TRBJ2-1, with 12 positions matching TRBD2. Germline CDR1 reads MNHEY; CDR2 reads SMNVEV (reference sequence). With 6 bases clipped from V and 3 bases from J, the junction kept 9 bases outside the gene matches. The CDR3 runs 17 residues. The CDR3 DNA is TGTGCCAGCAGCCAACTAGCGGGGGGATTTAACTACAATGAGCAGTTCTTC. Translating gives CASSQLAGGFNYNEQFF.